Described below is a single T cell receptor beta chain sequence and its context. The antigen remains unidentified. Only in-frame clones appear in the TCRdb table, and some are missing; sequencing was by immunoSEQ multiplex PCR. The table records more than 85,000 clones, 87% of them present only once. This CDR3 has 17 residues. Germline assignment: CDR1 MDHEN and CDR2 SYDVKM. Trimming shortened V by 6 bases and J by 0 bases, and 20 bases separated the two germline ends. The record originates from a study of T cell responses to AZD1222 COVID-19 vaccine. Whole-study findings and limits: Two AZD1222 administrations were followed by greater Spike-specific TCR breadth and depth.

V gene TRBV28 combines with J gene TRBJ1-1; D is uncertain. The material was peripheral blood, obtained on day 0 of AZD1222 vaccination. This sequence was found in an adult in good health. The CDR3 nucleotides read TGTGCCAGCAGCCCGCCCTTACATTGGGTGTTGAACACTGAAGCTTTCTTT. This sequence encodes CASSPPLHWVLNTEAFF.